This TCR beta chain stems from a study of blood T cell repertoires in COVID-19. V gave up 4 bases and J gave up 4 bases, with 8 bases separating them. The CDR3 consists of 13 residues. Germline V gene lookup returns CDR1 SNHLY and CDR2 FYNNEI. In the original analysis: Reference gene primer amplification gave nucleated cell count estimates. Profiled with immunoSEQ multiplex PCR; TCRdb holds only in-frame clones, not every one. From that table come the V and J calls and clone size; the DNA was used to work out D and trimming. The sample consists of roughly 290,000 clones, roughly 85% of them appearing once. All recovered Cohort 3 donors got two negative PCRs, got clearance, or saw symptom resolution.

This chain links TRBV2 with TRBJ1-3; possible D gene TRBD1, 5 bases. Sequencing was carried out using PBMCs or T cells enriched from blood (not recorded which). The TCR originated in a woman aged 40 to 49 who had recovered from COVID-19. The CDR3 is CASSARAGNTIYF. CDR3 DNA: TGTGCCAGCAGTGCCAGGGCCGGAAACACCATATATTTT.